Listed below are T cell receptor beta chains from one sample, sequenced in a study of cytomegalovirus exposure and HLA in healthy donors. Generated by immunoSEQ multiplex PCR, the TCRdb table keeps only in-frame clones and is missing some. The data contain 65,000 to 85,000 clones, over 9% of them singletons. Specimen: PBMCs. The origin of the receptors is a man in his sixties in good health and CMV-seropositive. Each CDR3 is given with its conserved first and last residue.

j_gene | v_gene | CDR3aa
TRBJ2-5 | TRBV27 | CASTLRGGAGETQYF
TRBJ1-1 | TRBV7-2 | CASSSVGAGGATEAFF
TRBJ2-5 | TRBV5-1 | CASSLLGGRGETQYF
TRBJ2-2 | TRBV29-1 | CSGTQGVAGELFF
TRBJ1-1 | TRBV21-1 | CASSKGRQKQSNTEAFF
TRBJ2-1 | TRBV7-9 | CASSLAGDRVGIF
TRBJ1-2 | TRBV30 | CAWGSNYGYTF
TRBJ1-5 | TRBV7-2 | CASSSGGSNQPQHF
TRBJ1-1 | TRBV15 | CATSRPRGLNTEAFF
TRBJ1-5 | TRBV30 | CAWRQGGNQPQHF
TRBJ2-3 | TRBV7-2 | CASSLWGLRTDTQYF
TRBJ1-1 | TRBV6-5 | CASKRPGGNTEAFF
- | TRBV5-1 | CASSPQSGRTDEQYF
TRBJ1-5 | TRBV5-4 | CASSSGGNQPQHF
TRBJ2-7 | TRBV27 | CASSLAPETYEQYF
TRBJ2-1 | TRBV28 | CASQGMSSYNEQFF
TRBJ1-2 | TRBV15 | CATSSSGTGLGYTF
TRBJ2-5 | TRBV7-7 | CASSRTSGDQETQYF
TRBJ2-1 | TRBV7-9 | CASRYPGTGYNEQFF
TRBJ1-2 | TRBV6-6 | CASSYSVGQGYGYTF
TRBJ2-3 | TRBV30 | CAWSPLGAVPYF
TRBJ2-6 | TRBV18 | CASSPSKGSSGANVLTF
TRBJ2-3 | TRBV5-1 | CASKTGSFTDTQYF
TRBJ1-4 | TRBV28 | CASIGDYAEKLFF
TRBJ1-2 | TRBV7-2 | CASSLQDNVGYTF
TRBJ1-4 | TRBV7-2 | CASSSQGDWEKLFF
TRBJ2-1 | TRBV2 | CASSGTDRSEQFF
TRBJ2-5 | TRBV29-1 | CSVLISAGGEGETQYF
TRBJ2-5 | TRBV28 | CASSIPDTARTQYF